Presented here are 2 T cell receptor beta chains from one specimen sequenced in a study of CD8+CD57+ T cells in acquired aplastic anemia. CDR3 and TCR beta VDJ profiling relied on genomic DNA as the template. Using its own MiXCR run on the reads, TCRdb lists one record per CDR3 protein. This sample has approximately 380,000 distinct CDR3 sequences, with 55% to 70% found just once. Sequencing was performed on sorted CD4+, CD8+, or CD8+CD57+ T cells (not recorded which) from PBMCs. These receptors were collected from a human donor in good health, serving as a control.

A note on this clonotype: A much larger clonotype is one base distant, so this may be a read error. The DNA for the CDR3 is TGTGCCAGCTCAACCGGGACTACTGGAAGCACCATATATTTT. This codes for CASSTGTTGSTIYF. J is TRBJ1-3 and V is TRBV18; D possibly corresponds to TRBD1 (5 bases). The CDR3 is made up of 14 amino acids. Looked up from germline, CDR1 is KGHSH and CDR2 is LQKENI.

Comment on this clonotype: The junction and the germline gene differ at one end; a read error may be behind it. CDR3 amino acids: CASSAERGGEMTKYF. In nucleotides, the CDR3 is TGTGCCAGCAGCGCCGAGCGGGGGGGGGAAATGACCAAGTACTTC. The rearrangement joins TRBV9 to TRBJ2-5; TRBD2 aligns across 10 bases. CDR1 is SGDLS, CDR2 YYNGEE, per germline. The CDR3 length is 15 residues.